This record concerns one TCR beta chain sequence. Study processing details: Reference gene primer amplification gave nucleated cell count estimates. Assay: immunoSEQ multiplex PCR; the TCRdb copy retains only in-frame clones and omits some. V, J and clone size were drawn from that table, and D and trimming were deduced from the DNA. This sample yields roughly 40,000 clones, of which around 82% are seen a single time; about 29% belongs to the top ten. This sample was included in a study of blood T cell repertoires in COVID-19. The overall study: From the United States, Italy and Spain came samples of acute and convalescent COVID-19. Sample material is recorded as cDNA or gDNA derived from T cells, B-cell-depleted T cells, or PBMCs.

V lost 6 bases, J lost 2 bases, and 16 bases lay in between. Germline lookup yields CDR1 SNHLY and CDR2 FYNNEI. The length of the CDR3 is 15 residues. The TCR originated in an elderly man with acute or convalescent COVID-19. The material sequenced was peripheral blood. The chain couples TRBV2 to TRBJ1-2; D unclear. DNA for the CDR3: TGTGCCAGCAGGTCACCCCCGTCGCTAAACTATGGCTACACCTTC. Its translation: CASRSPPSLNYGYTF.